What follows is one T cell receptor beta chain and its context. This same CDR3 is encoded by further DNA sequences in the sample. This record belongs to a study of blood T cell repertoires in COVID-19. About the research overall: Specimens from acute and convalescent COVID-19 originated in the United States, Italy and Spain.

CDR1 and CDR2 from the germline V gene are DFQATT and SNEGSKA (reference sequence). The CDR3 is 11 residues long. V lost 0 bases to trimming and J lost 5 bases, with 4 bases between them. The method was immunoSEQ multiplex PCR; TCRdb's version includes in-frame clones alone and lacks a portion of them. This table has roughly 140,000 clones, about 76% appearing once. The source is a human donor in a cohort sampled during active COVID-19. The V call is TRBV20-1, the J call TRBJ2-5; D unclear. The specimen sequenced was peripheral blood. This CDR3 reads CSARDRETQYF. The CDR3 DNA reads as TGCAGTGCTAGAGATCGTGAGACCCAGTACTTC.